This entry concerns a single T cell receptor (beta chain). What it binds is not known. This sample was included in a study of shared clonotypes between healthy human individuals. Study-level results: What naive subsets generally showed was a larger estimated richness than memory subsets showed.

The CDR3 consists of 19 residues. The V gene's germline CDR1 is MNHEY and CDR2 SMNVEV (reference sequence). The ends lost 6 bases at V and 9 bases at J; junction bases unmatched: 21. The study separated CD4+ cells into CD45RA+ naive and CD45RA-negative memory subsets. The table came from immunoSEQ multiplex PCR; TCRdb's copy has only in-frame clones and leaves some out. The profile shows some 650,000 clones, approximately 97% of them singletons. The sequenced sample consisted of naive CD4+ T cells sorted from blood. Subset here: CD45RA+ positively selected. The genes are TRBV27 and TRBJ1-5, with TRBD1 matching over 12 bases. This sequence originates from a woman younger than 45 in good health. The CDR3 DNA sequence: TGTGCCAGCAGCCCGATCCGGGACAGGGGGCTCTATAGGTGGGGGCCCCAGCATTTT. The encoded protein is CASSPIRDRGLYRWGPQHF.